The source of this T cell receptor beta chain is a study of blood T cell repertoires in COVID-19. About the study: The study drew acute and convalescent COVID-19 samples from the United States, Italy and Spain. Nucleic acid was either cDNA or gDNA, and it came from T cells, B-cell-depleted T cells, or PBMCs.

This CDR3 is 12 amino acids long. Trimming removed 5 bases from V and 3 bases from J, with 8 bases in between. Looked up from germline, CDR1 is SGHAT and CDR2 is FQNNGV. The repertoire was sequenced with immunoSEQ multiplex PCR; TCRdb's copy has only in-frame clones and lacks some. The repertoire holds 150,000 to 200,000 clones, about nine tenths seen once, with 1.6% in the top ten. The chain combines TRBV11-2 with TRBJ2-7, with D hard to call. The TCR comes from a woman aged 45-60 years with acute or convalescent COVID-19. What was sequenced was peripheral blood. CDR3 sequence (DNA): TGTGCCAGCAGCAAACGGTACTACGAGCAGTACTTC. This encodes CASSKRYYEQYF. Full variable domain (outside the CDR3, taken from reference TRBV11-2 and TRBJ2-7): EAGVAQSPRYKIIEKRQSVAFWCNPISGHATLYWYQQILGQGPKLLIQFQNNGVVDDSQLPKDRFSAERLKGVDSTLKIQPAKLEDSAVYLCASSKRYYEQYFGPGTRLTVT.